Presented here are 18 T cell receptor beta chains from one specimen sequenced in a study of cytomegalovirus exposure and HLA in healthy donors. This PCR relied on a set of 60 Vbeta primers and 13 Jbeta primers. Profiled with immunoSEQ multiplex PCR; TCRdb holds only in-frame clones, not every one. In the table there are 180,000 or so clones, around 78% of which are singletons. Source material: PBMCs. The origin of the receptors is a female donor in good health and CMV-seronegative.

The chain joins TRBV27 to TRBJ2-1; 9 bases match TRBD2. Trimming at V came to 5 bases and at J to 9 bases, leaving 17 bases not matched to a gene. This CDR3 spans 17 amino acids. Germline loops: CDR1 MNHEY, CDR2 SMNVEV (reference sequence). The chain's CDR3 is CASSLRLADPPRGEQFF. The CDR3 DNA is TGTGCCAGCAGTCTCCGACTAGCGGACCCACCACGGGGTGAGCAGTTCTTC.

The chain joins TRBV5-1 to TRBJ2-5; 7 nucleotides match TRBD2. The germline CDR1 and CDR2 sequences are SGHRS and YFSETQ. This CDR3 is built from 15 residues. Germline trimming cut 4 bases from V and 5 bases from J; bases unmatched to any gene: 11. The CDR3 loop is CASSIRSGVGETQYF. DNA of the CDR3: TGCGCCAGCAGCATCCGGAGCGGGGTAGGGGAGACCCAGTACTTC.

This clone was observed a single time. V and J are TRBV10-3 and TRBJ2-2, with 12 bases fitting TRBD2. The CDR3 spans 13 residues. Germline loops: CDR1 ENHRY, CDR2 SYGVKD. Trimming took 6 bases from V and 12 from J; bases not matched to a gene: 5. The CDR3 DNA follows: TGTGCCATCAGCCTAGCGGGGGGGCCAAAGCTGTTTTTT. This translates into CAISLAGGPKLFF.

This clone was counted only a few times. The chain carries TRBV5-6 and TRBJ1-6; 8 bases agree with TRBD1. Germline V gene lookup returns CDR1 SGHDT and CDR2 YYEEEE. This CDR3 has 15 amino acids. The V and J ends lost 0 bases and 9 bases, in that order; junction bases with no gene match: 5. The CDR3 loop is CASSLEDRASSPLHF. CDR3 in DNA: TGTGCCAGCAGCTTGGAGGACAGGGCTAGTTCACCCCTCCACTTT.

The chain employs TRBV6-1 and TRBJ2-7; TRBD1 agrees at 7 bases. V lost 5 bases to trimming and J lost 1 base; unmatched junction nucleotides: 5. CDR1 and CDR2 from the germline V gene are MNHNS and SASEGT. The CDR3 has 14 residues. This chain's CDR3 is CASSPYRGSYEQYF. In nucleotides, the CDR3 is TGTGCCAGCAGTCCATACAGGGGATCCTACGAGCAGTACTTC.

J is TRBJ2-5 and V is TRBV27, with a tentative D call TRBD1 (5 bases). V dropped 6 bases and J dropped 5 bases, with 10 bases sitting between them. Germline V gene sequence: CDR1 MNHEY, CDR2 SMNVEV (reference sequence). This CDR3 has 12 amino acids. DNA for the CDR3: TGTGCCAGCAGGGGGCTTGGGGAGACCCAGTACTTC. Protein product: CASRGLGETQYF.

The chain combines TRBV25-1 with TRBJ2-5; 10 positions agree with TRBD1. CDR1 MGHDK and CDR2 SYGVNS come from the germline V gene. CDR3 size: 17 residues. V trimming: 1 base; J trimming: 4 bases; junction bases outside the gene matches: 9. This CDR3 reads CASSEFGTGAGRETQYF. CDR3 DNA: TGTGCCAGCAGTGAATTTGGGACAGGGGCTGGGAGAGAGACCCAGTACTTC.

The chain carries TRBV19 and TRBJ1-1, with D unresolved. The CDR3 has 14 amino acids. V shed 4 bases and J shed 0 bases, with 9 bases lying between them. Per the germline V gene, CDR1 is LNHDA and CDR2 is SQIVND (reference sequence). The CDR3 DNA is TGTGCCAGTAGTACGGGTCCCATGAACACTGAAGCTTTCTTT. Amino acid sequence: CASSTGPMNTEAFF.

J is TRBJ2-1 and V is TRBV11-3; 8 bases are a match to TRBD2. This CDR3 spans 16 amino acids. The trim removed 4 bases at V and 7 bases at J, leaving 12 bases unmatched. Germline V lookup: CDR1 SGHNT, CDR2 YENEEA. CDR3 sequence: CASSSRDAGGWNEQFF. Here the CDR3 DNA reads TGTGCCAGCAGCTCACGTGACGCGGGAGGTTGGAATGAGCAGTTCTTC.

The chain uses TRBV21-1 and TRBJ2-3; no check of the table's D call, TRBD1, against the DNA was made. TRBV21-1 is deemed a pseudogene. The CDR3 extends over 16 amino acids. The CDR3 nucleotides read TGTGCCAGCAGCAGGACCCACAGGGGGAACACAGATACGCAGTATTTT. Translating gives CASSRTHRGNTDTQYF.

V and J are TRBV11-3 and TRBJ2-3; perhaps TRBD2 as D (6 bases). Germline values: CDR1 SGHNT, CDR2 YENEEA. V lost 5 bases and J lost 4, with 13 bases in between. This CDR3 contains 14 residues. CDR3 sequence reads: CASSRLLASDTQYF. The CDR3 DNA reads as TGTGCCAGCAGCCGACTACTAGCATCAGATACGCAGTATTTT.

There are a few counts of this clone. This chain connects TRBV6-5 to TRBJ1-1; D is uncertain. The CDR3 contains 14 residues. Germline lookup yields CDR1 MNHEY and CDR2 SVGAGI. V dropped 2 bases and J dropped 1 base, with 8 bases sitting between them. The CDR3 here is CASSYQVGNTEAFF. The CDR3 DNA is TGTGCCAGCAGTTACCAGGTCGGGAACACTGAAGCTTTCTTT.

In DNA form, the CDR3 reads TGCGCCAGCAAGTACATATTTACGGGGGGGCGATTCTACGAGCAGTACTTC. It encodes CASKYIFTGGRFYEQYF. The rearrangement links TRBV10-1 to TRBJ2-5, with TRBD2 matching over 8 bases. The J call may not be correct, given that the DNA end is closer to TRBJ2-7. The CDR3 consists of 17 residues. CDR1 is WNHNN, CDR2 SYGVQD, per germline (reference sequence).

V is TRBV27 and J is TRBJ2-7; 8 positions agree with TRBD2. This CDR3 has 14 amino acids. Germline-derived CDR1 and CDR2 are MNHEY and SMNVEV (reference sequence). Germline trimming cut 5 bases from V and 7 bases from J; bases unmatched to any gene: 10. In nucleotides, the CDR3 is TGTGCCAGCAGTGCCCCGGGGGGGACTGGTGAGCAGTACTTC. This encodes CASSAPGGTGEQYF.

The chain uses TRBV2 and TRBJ2-3; 8 bases map to TRBD2. The CDR3 is made up of 15 amino acids. Looked up from germline, CDR1 is SNHLY and CDR2 is FYNNEI. After removal of 6 bases from V and 2 bases from J, the junction contained 7 bases not matched to a gene. CDR3 in amino acids: CASRLGGGPTDTQYF. CDR3 coding DNA: TGTGCCAGCAGGTTGGGCGGGGGGCCCACAGATACGCAGTATTTT.

This clone was observed a handful of times. CDR3 in amino acids: CASSEAGGGFDGYTF. The CDR3 DNA reads TGTGCCAGCAGTGAAGCGGGTGGGGGGTTCGACGGCTACACCTTC. The chain has TRBV6-1 and TRBJ1-2; TRBD1 might be the D (5 bases). Germline V lookup: CDR1 MNHNS, CDR2 SASEGT. Trimming left V 0 bases short and J 8 bases short, with 16 bases between. There are 15 residues in the CDR3.

V gene TRBV19 combines with J gene TRBJ2-2, with D perhaps TRBD2 (6 bases). V gave up 10 bases and J gave up 2 bases, with 14 bases separating them. Looked up from germline, CDR1 is LNHDA and CDR2 is SQIVND (reference sequence). The CDR3 is 14 residues long. The CDR3 nucleotides read TGTGCCACTGCGGGGCGGGTTAACACCGGGGAGCTGTTTTTT. Encoded protein: CATAGRVNTGELFF.

J is TRBJ1-1 and V is TRBV5-1; D perhaps matches TRBD1 (5 bases). This CDR3 is built from 14 residues. Germline V CDR1 and CDR2: SGHRS, YFSETQ. Deletions cut 4 bases from V and 2 bases from J, with 12 bases between. This CDR3 is CASSPRGVNTEAFF. DNA for the CDR3: TGCGCCAGCAGCCCCCGGGGGGTTAACACTGAAGCTTTCTTT.